The entry below gives a single T cell receptor beta chain sequence along with its context. CDR1 and CDR2 from the germline V gene are LGHNA and YNFKEQ. Trimming left V 0 bases short and J 7 bases short, with 12 bases between. This CDR3 is built from 15 residues. Profiling relied on immunoSEQ multiplex PCR, and the TCRdb table lists in-frame clones only, not all of them. The sample has roughly 150,000 clones, roughly 80% seen once. Participants reported their clinical history, and cohort assignment relied on those reports. This sample was included in a study of blood T cell repertoires in COVID-19. Looking at the study overall: Material from acute and convalescent COVID-19 was sourced from the United States, Italy and Spain.

Sequenced material: PBMCs or T cells enriched from blood (not recorded which). The clonotype comes from a middle-aged woman with acute COVID-19. The V call is TRBV4-2, the J call TRBJ2-2, with D possibly being TRBD2 (6 bases). The DNA of the CDR3 is TGTGCCAGCAGCCAAGATCTGAAGGAGGGCGGGGAGCTGTTTTTT. Translated, it gives CASSQDLKEGGELFF.